The rows below give T cell receptor beta chains drawn from one sample of a study of breast tumors, draining lymph nodes, adjacent tissues. MiXCR, applied by TCRdb to the multiplex PCR reads, yields one record per CDR3 protein. The sample consists of over 150,000 distinct CDR3 sequences, around 33% of them appearing once. The sample comprised axillary lymph node tissue. The receptors derive from a female donor with breast cancer. Some clones in this sample may be carry-over from other donors' samples. Each CDR3 is given with its conserved first and last residue. D genes are given only for firm matches. Part of the rows lack a size; the others show once, few, many or a class for expanded clones.

J | V | D | size | DNA | CDR3
TRBJ1-5 | TRBV6-9 | . | many | TGTGCCAGCAGCCGGGTCTACCGAGGGGATCAGCCCCAGCATTTT | CASSRVYRGDQPQHF
TRBJ2-3 | TRBV4-2 | TRBD2 | many | TGTGCCAGCAGCCCGGATAGCGGGGGGGCCCGAGCAGATACGCAGTATTTT | CASSPDSGGARADTQYF
TRBJ2-5 | TRBV12-3/TRBV12-4 | . | many | TGTGCCAGCAGTTTGGGCAGGGATGAGACCCAGTACTTC | CASSLGRDETQYF
TRBJ2-1 | TRBV20-1 | TRBD1 | many | TGCAGTGCTCTCCGGGACAGCTCCTACAATGAGCAGTTCTTC | CSALRDSSYNEQFF
TRBJ1-4 | TRBV4-1 | . | . | TGCGCCAGCAGCCACCCCGGTGGGGTTGAAAAACTGTTTTTT | CASSHPGGVEKLFF
TRBJ2-2 | TRBV19 | TRBD1 | many | TGTGCCAGTAGTACTTACAGGGGAACCACCGGGGAGCTGTTTTTT | CASSTYRGTTGELFF
TRBJ1-2 | TRBV7-3 | . | once | TGTGCCAGCAGCTTAGAACCAGGAGGACGGGGCGGCTACACCTTC | CASSLEPGGRGGYTF
TRBJ2-7 | TRBV2 | TRBD1 | many | TGTGCCAGCAATGAGACAGGGATAGGCGAGCAGTACTTC | CASNETGIGEQYF
TRBJ1-3 | TRBV9 | TRBD1 | . | TGTGCCAGCAGCTCCGGACTAGCGGGGACAGCCTCTGGAAACACCATATATTTT | CASSSGLAGTASGNTIYF
TRBJ1-1 | TRBV7-2 | TRBD1 | . | TGTGCCAGCAGCGTGACAGGGGGAAGAAAAGCTTTCTTT | CASSVTGGRKAFF
TRBJ2-5 | TRBV6-2/TRBV6-3 | . | many | TGTGCCAGCAACCCCTCCTCTGGGTGGCAAGAGACCCAGTACTTC | CASNPSSGWQETQYF
TRBJ2-5 | TRBV20-1 | . | many | TGCAGTGCTAGTGACGTAAACCAAGAGACCCAGTACTTC | CSASDVNQETQYF
TRBJ2-1 | TRBV12-3/TRBV12-4 | . | . | TGTGCCAGCAGTTTAGCATCTCGACCACCAGAGCTCCTTTACAATGAGCAGTTCTTC | CASSLASRPPELLYNEQFF
TRBJ2-7 | TRBV9 | . | . | TGTGCCAGCAGCCCCCGGGACCTGACCTACGAGCAGTACTTC | CASSPRDLTYEQYF
TRBJ1-4 | TRBV12-3/TRBV12-4 | . | many | TGTGCCAGCAGTTTAAGACGGGGTGAAAAACTGTTTTTT | CASSLRRGEKLFF
TRBJ2-2 | TRBV19 | TRBD2 | . | TGTGCCAGTCGGACTAGCGGGAACACCGGGGAGCTGTTTTTT | CASRTSGNTGELFF
TRBJ2-2 | TRBV11-3 | . | many | TGTGCCAGCAGCCTCGCCACCGGGGAGCTGTTTTTT | CASSLATGELFF
TRBJ1-2 | TRBV15 | TRBD1 | many | TGTGCCACCAACAGGGGAAAGGGCGGCTACACCTTC | CATNRGKGGYTF
TRBJ2-1 | TRBV12-3/TRBV12-4 | . | many | TGTGCCAGCAGCCGGCGCCTAGGGGGGTGGTTCTTC | CASSRRLGGWFF
TRBJ2-7 | TRBV7-9 | . | many | TGTGCCAGCGGATCTTCGAGCTACGAGCAGTACTTC | CASGSSSYEQYF
TRBJ1-2 | TRBV14 | . | few | TGTGCCAGCAGCCAGTCTAATGGGGGACCCTATGGCTCCACCTTC | CASSQSNGGPYGSTF
TRBJ2-2 | TRBV3-1 | TRBD2 | . | TGTGCCAGCAGCCAAGGCACCGCGGGGGGCACCGGGGAGCTGTTTTTT | CASSQGTAGGTGELFF